This T cell receptor beta chain was sequenced in a study of PD-1 blockade in classical Hodgkin lymphoma. Across the whole study: Treatment was intravenous nivolumab, 3 mg/kg every 2 weeks, until progression. Findings and limits, study-wide: Reported findings placed baseline TCR diversity lower in newly diagnosed patients (compared with healthy donors). Nivolumab initiation under 1 year post-ASCT meant exclusion.

Trimming left V 10 bases short and J 8 bases short, with 17 bases between. Germline-derived CDR1 and CDR2 are MNHNS and SASEGT. The length of the CDR3 is 13 residues. Here immunoSEQ multiplex PCR was the method, and the copy in TCRdb shows in-frame clones only, minus some. The sample has 17,000 or so clones, approximately 62% seen once; the top ten hold 6% to 8.5%. This clone was seen only once. No antigen is known for it. Specified time point: cycle 4 day 1 (C4D1), after less than 7 weeks of nivolumab. Following autologous stem cell transplantation, relapse occurred in every patient, and exposure to brentuximab vedotin varied. Best overall response was complete response, partial response or progressive disease in these relapsed/refractory classical Hodgkin lymphoma patients.

The TCR originated in a human donor with classical Hodgkin lymphoma. J is TRBJ1-4 and V is TRBV6-1; D ambiguous. The specimen comprised peripheral blood mononuclear cells (PBMCs), sampled before the fourth cycle of nivolumab. The CDR3 bases are TGTGCCACCTCGTTGCTAGCTGGAGAAAAACTGTTTTTT. This encodes CATSLLAGEKLFF.